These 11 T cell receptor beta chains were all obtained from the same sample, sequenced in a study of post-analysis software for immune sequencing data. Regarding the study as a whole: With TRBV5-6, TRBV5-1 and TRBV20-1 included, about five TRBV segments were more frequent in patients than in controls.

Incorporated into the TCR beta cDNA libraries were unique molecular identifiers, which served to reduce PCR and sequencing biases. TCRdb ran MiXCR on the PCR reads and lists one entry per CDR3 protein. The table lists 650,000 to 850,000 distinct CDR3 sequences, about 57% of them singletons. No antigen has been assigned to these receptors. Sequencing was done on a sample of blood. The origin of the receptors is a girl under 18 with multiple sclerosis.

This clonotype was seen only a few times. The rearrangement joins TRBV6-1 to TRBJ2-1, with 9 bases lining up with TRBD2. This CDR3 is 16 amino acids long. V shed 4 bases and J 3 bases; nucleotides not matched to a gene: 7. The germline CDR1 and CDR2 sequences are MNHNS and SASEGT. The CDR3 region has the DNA TGTGCCAGCAGTGGAAGCGGGACTAGCATCTACAATGAGCAGTTCTTC. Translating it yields CASSGSGTSIYNEQFF.

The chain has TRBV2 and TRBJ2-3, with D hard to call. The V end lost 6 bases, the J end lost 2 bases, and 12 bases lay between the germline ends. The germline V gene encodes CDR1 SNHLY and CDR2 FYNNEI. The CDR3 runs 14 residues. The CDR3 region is CASRVTFLTDTQYF. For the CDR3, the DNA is TGTGCCAGCAGGGTTACTTTTCTCACAGATACGCAGTATTTT.

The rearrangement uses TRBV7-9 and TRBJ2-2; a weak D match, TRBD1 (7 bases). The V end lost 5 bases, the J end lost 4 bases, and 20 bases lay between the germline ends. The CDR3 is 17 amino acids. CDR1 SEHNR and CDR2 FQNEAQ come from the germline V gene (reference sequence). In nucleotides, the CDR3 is TGTGCCAGCAGCCTCCATCGACAGGGAGGAGGCACCGGGGAGCTGTTTTTT. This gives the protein CASSLHRQGGGTGELFF.

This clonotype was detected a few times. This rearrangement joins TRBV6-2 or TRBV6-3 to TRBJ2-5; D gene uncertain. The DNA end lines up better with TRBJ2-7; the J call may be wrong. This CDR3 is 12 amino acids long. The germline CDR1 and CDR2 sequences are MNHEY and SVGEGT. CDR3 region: CASTDVAYEQYF. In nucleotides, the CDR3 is TGTGCCAGCACCGACGTCGCCTACGAGCAGTACTTC.

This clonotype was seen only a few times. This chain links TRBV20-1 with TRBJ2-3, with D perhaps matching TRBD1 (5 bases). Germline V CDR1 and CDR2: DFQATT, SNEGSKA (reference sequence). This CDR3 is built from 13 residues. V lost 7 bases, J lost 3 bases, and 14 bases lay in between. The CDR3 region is CSVGRAGTDTQYF. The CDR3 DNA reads TGCAGTGTTGGCCGGGCAGGGACAGATACGCAGTATTTT.

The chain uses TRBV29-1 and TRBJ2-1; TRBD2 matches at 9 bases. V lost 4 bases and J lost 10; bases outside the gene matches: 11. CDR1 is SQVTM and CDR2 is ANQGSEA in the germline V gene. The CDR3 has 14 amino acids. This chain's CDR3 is CSVARGGKTGEQFF. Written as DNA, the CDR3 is TGCAGCGTTGCGCGGGGGGGAAAAACTGGGGAGCAGTTCTTC.

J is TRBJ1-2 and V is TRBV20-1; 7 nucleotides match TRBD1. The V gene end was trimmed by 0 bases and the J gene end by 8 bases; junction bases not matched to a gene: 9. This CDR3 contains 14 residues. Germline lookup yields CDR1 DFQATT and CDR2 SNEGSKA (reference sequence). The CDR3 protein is CSAREGGSQRGYTF. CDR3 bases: TGCAGTGCTAGAGAAGGGGGCAGCCAGCGCGGCTACACCTTC.

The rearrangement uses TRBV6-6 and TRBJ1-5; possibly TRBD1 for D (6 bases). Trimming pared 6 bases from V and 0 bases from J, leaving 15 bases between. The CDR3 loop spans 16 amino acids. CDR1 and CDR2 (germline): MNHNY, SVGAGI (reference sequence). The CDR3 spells CASSLGQPYSNQPQHF. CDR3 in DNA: TGTGCCAGCAGCCTCGGACAGCCCTATAGCAATCAGCCCCAGCATTTT.

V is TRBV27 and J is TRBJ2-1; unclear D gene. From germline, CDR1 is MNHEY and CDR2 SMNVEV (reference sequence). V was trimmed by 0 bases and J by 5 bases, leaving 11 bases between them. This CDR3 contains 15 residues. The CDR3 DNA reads TGTGCCAGCAGTTTATCGATCAGTGCGCACAATGAGCAGTTCTTC. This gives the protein CASSLSISAHNEQFF.

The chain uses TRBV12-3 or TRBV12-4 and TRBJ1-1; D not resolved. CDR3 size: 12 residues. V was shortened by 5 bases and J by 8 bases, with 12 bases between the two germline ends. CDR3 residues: CASSPVPREAFF. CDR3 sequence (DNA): TGTGCCAGCAGTCCGGTCCCGAGGGAAGCTTTCTTT.

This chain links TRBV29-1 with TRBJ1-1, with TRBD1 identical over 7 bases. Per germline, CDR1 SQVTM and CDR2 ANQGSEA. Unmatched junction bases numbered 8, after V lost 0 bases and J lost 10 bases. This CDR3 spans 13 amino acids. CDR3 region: CSVEDSKGAGAFF. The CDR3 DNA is TGCAGCGTTGAAGATTCAAAGGGGGCTGGAGCTTTCTTT.